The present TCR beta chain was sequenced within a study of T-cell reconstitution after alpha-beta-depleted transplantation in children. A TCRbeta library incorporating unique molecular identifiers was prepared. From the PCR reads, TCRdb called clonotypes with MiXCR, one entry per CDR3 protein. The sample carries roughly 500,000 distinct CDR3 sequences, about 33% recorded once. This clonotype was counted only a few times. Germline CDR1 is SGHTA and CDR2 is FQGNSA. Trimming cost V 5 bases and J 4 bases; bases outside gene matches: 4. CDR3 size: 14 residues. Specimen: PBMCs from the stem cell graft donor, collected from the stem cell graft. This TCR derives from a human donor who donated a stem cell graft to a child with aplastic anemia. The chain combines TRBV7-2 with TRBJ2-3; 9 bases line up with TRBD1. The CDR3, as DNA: TGTGCCAGCAGCCGCGGACAGGGGCCAGATACGCAGTATTTT. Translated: CASSRGQGPDTQYF.